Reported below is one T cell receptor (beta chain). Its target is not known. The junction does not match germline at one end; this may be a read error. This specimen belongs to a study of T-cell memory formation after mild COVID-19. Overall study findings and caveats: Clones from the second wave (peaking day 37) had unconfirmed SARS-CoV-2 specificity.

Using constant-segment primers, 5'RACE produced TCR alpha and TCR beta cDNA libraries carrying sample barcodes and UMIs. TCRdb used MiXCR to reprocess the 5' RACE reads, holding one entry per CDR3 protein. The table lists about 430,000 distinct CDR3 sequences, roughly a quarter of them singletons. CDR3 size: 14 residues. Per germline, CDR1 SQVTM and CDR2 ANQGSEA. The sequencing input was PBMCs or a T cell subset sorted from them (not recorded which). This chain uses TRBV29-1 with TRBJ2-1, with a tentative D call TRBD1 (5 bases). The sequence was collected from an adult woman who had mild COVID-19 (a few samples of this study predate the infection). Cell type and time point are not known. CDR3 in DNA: TGCAGCGTGGAAGGACATACCCCCTACAATGAGCAGTTCTTC. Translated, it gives CSVEGHTPYNEQFF.